This T cell receptor (beta chain) came from a study of CD8+ T cells in alopecia areata. As for the study in general: The drug, tofacitinib, lasted 6 to 18 months, followed by 6 months off drug. The percentage of affected scalp area served as the score of severity for treated patients. The study, taken as a whole, reports: Persistence during tofacitinib was seen for many expanded lesional clones in scalp and blood.

Treatment reported: oral pan-JAK inhibitor, 5-10 mg twice daily. RNA extraction and reverse transcription yielded cDNA as sequencing template. Clones were read by immunoSEQ multiplex PCR, and TCRdb kept only the in-frame ones, dropping some. This table holds 210,000 or so clones, just over 65% found once. The CDR3 is 15 amino acids. Trimming left V 6 bases short and J 5 bases short, with 17 bases between. CDR1 and CDR2 from the germline V gene are MGHDK and SYGVNS. The table lists this clone with a few counts. As yet, its antigen is unknown. The source material was CD4+ T cells sorted from blood, sampled around week 46, from a patient treated with tofacitinib. The TCR originated in a human donor with alopecia areata. The chain links TRBV25-1 to TRBJ2-1, with D perhaps matching TRBD1 or TRBD2 (5 bases each). The CDR3 DNA reads as TGTGCCAGCAGCCGCGTGGGGCTAGCAAACAATGAGCAGTTCTTC. This encodes CASSRVGLANNEQFF.